The T cell receptor beta chain under discussion was sequenced for a study of shared T cell receptors in the human thymus. The table came from immunoSEQ multiplex PCR; TCRdb's copy has only in-frame clones and leaves some out. The sample carries 65,000 to 70,000 clones, 90% to 95% recorded once. This clone appeared once. CDR1 is SEHNR and CDR2 is FQNEAQ in the germline V gene (reference sequence). This CDR3 comprises 16 residues. V trimming: 4 bases; J trimming: 5 bases; junction bases outside the gene matches: 6. The sample comprised thymocytes. The chain recombines TRBV7-9 with TRBJ2-1; 12 nucleotides line up with TRBD2. This TCR derives from a human donor. CDR3 loop: CASSSLTSGGDNEQFF. DNA for the CDR3: TGTGCCAGCAGCTCCTTGACTAGCGGGGGTGACAATGAGCAGTTCTTC.